This T cell receptor (beta chain) derives from a study of CXCR3-negative and CXCR3-positive naive CD8 T cells. Study overall: Each library gave roughly 1.5 +/- 0.3 million of approximately 150 million TRB reads. Study outcomes and limitations: Upon cryopreservation, CXCR3 expression partially decreased, and most assays used fresh PBMCs. The naive subsets expressed comparable surface CD5, and the authors inferred TCR strength from TRB CDR3 properties.

Using triplicate sorts, 300,000 or so cells were collected each time from every CD8+ T cell subset. UMI-labeled 5' RACE TRB cDNA libraries were prepared from the cells. TCRdb reprocessed the 5' RACE reads and reports one entry per CDR3 protein, with no DNA. This sample's table has 45,000 to 55,000 distinct CDR3 sequences. The CDR3 has 12 amino acids. The germline gives CDR1 SGHAT, CDR2 FQNNGV. About this clonotype: Its antigen is unidentified.

Input material: memory CD8+ T cells from blood. The clonotype originates from a human donor in good health. Some clones in this sample may be carry-over from other donors' samples. The rearrangement joins TRBV11-2 to TRBJ2-7; the TCRdb D gene call, TRBD1, has no DNA to confirm it. CDR3 residues: CASSLYPVEQYF. Based on the CDR3 plus reference TRBV11-2 and TRBJ2-7, the full variable domain is EAGVAQSPRYKIIEKRQSVAFWCNPISGHATLYWYQQILGQGPKLLIQFQNNGVVDDSQLPKDRFSAERLKGVDSTLKIQPAKLEDSAVYLCASSLYPVEQYFGPGTRLTVT.